These T cell receptor beta chains were read from a single sample in a study of OX40 agonist ivuxolimab in advanced cancers. Sequenced by immunoSEQ multiplex PCR; TCRdb stores in-frame clones only, minus some. The table lists some 46,000 clones, approximately 86% of them singletons. Sequenced material: CD4+ or CD8+ T cells sorted from blood, taken in a trial of the OX40 agonist ivuxolimab. These receptor sequences come from an adult with an advanced solid tumor such as melanoma, head and neck, liver or kidney cancer. CDR3s include the opening cysteine and the closing phenylalanine or tryptophan. A D gene is named only where the DNA matches it firmly. Expanded clones get a size class; other rows say once, few or many, or leave the size out.

DNA | CDR3 | D | J | size | V
TGTGCCAGCAGCATGGGACAGGCGAACACTGAAGCTTTCTTT | CASSMGQANTEAFF | TRBD1 | TRBJ1-1 | NA | TRBV7-8
TGTGCCAGCAGCCAGACGATTTCGTCCTACAATGAGCAGTTCTTC | CASSQTISSYNEQFF | NA | TRBJ2-1 | NA | TRBV7-3
TGCACCAGCAGTTTGAGCCGAGCCAAAAACATTCAGTACTTC | CTSSLSRAKNIQYF | NA | TRBJ2-4 | NA | TRBV1
TGTGCCAGCAGCGTAGGACAGGGGATTTATGGCTACACCTTC | CASSVGQGIYGYTF | TRBD1 | TRBJ1-2 | NA | TRBV9
TGTGCCAGCAGCTTACTTTCTTTGCGGGGGGTTGCCAAAAACATTCAGTACTTC | CASSLLSLRGVAKNIQYF | TRBD2 | TRBJ2-4 | NA | TRBV7-9
TGTGCCAGCAGCAGGGTAAATGAGCAGTTCTTC | CASSRVNEQFF | NA | TRBJ2-1 | once | TRBV11-2
TGTGCCAGCAGTTACTCTTCAGATACGCAGTATTTT | CASSYSSDTQYF | NA | TRBJ2-3 | NA | TRBV6-5
TGTGCCAGCAGTGACAGTTATAGCAATCAGCCCCAGCATTTT | CASSDSYSNQPQHF | NA | TRBJ1-5 | NA | TRBV2
TGTGCCAGCAGCTTAATTTCCGCGGGGGCAATACACAATGAGCAGTTCTTC | CASSLISAGAIHNEQFF | NA | TRBJ2-1 | NA | TRBV7-3
TGTGCCAGCAGTTATAGACTAGCGGGAGGGTACAATGAGCAGTTCTTC | CASSYRLAGGYNEQFF | TRBD2 | TRBJ2-1 | NA | TRBV6-5
TGTGCCAGTGTGACCGGGACTACCTTGGAAGAGCAGTACTTC | CASVTGTTLEEQYF | TRBD2 | TRBJ2-7 | NA | TRBV6-1
TGTGCCAGCAGTGAAGCCCAGCGACTTAACACTGAAGCTTTCTTT | CASSEAQRLNTEAFF | NA | TRBJ1-1 | NA | TRBV6-1
TGTGCCAGCAGCTTAGCGGGGGGCTGGAAGGCTGAAGCTTTCTTT | CASSLAGGWKAEAFF | NA | TRBJ1-1 | NA | TRBV7-9
TGTGCCAGTAGTTTACCCCGACTGAACACTGAAGCTTTCTTT | CASSLPRLNTEAFF | NA | TRBJ1-1 | NA | TRBV19
TGTGCCAGCAGCTTGTTCCAGTCGACAAGGGGCGAGCAGTTCTTC | CASSLFQSTRGEQFF | NA | TRBJ2-1 | NA | TRBV7-3
TGTGCCAGCAGCTTACCTTCCAACACTGAAGCTTTCTTT | CASSLPSNTEAFF | NA | TRBJ1-1 | NA | TRBV7-9
TGTGCCAGCTGGAAGGGGACAGGGATCAACATTCAGTACTTC | CASWKGTGINIQYF | TRBD1 | TRBJ2-4 | NA | TRBV2
TGTGCCAGCAGTTTCCTGATGAACACTGAAGCTTTCTTT | CASSFLMNTEAFF | NA | TRBJ1-1 | NA | TRBV28
TGTGCCAGCAGCTTCGGGACAGGGAACACAGATACGCAGTATTTT | CASSFGTGNTDTQYF | TRBD1 | TRBJ2-3 | NA | TRBV6-5
TGTGCCAGCAGGTCACAGGGGGCGTTTGGAAACACCATATATTTT | CASRSQGAFGNTIYF | TRBD1 | TRBJ1-3 | NA | TRBV6-5
TGTGCCAGCAGCAAGCGGGGGGGCCAACCAGATACGCAGTATTTT | CASSKRGGQPDTQYF | TRBD2 | TRBJ2-3 | NA | TRBV6-6
TGCGCCAGCAGCTTAGCGGGGGAGCACACCGGGGAGCTGTTTTTT | CASSLAGEHTGELFF | TRBD2 | TRBJ2-2 | once | TRBV5-1
TGTGCCAGCAGCTTTACAGGGGATTACAATGAGCAGTTCTTC | CASSFTGDYNEQFF | TRBD1 | TRBJ2-1 | NA | TRBV7-6
TGTGCCAGCAGCTTCTCGGTGAAAAGAGAGACCCAGTACTTC | CASSFSVKRETQYF | NA | TRBJ2-5 | NA | TRBV11-3
TGCGCCAGCAGCCCAGCTGGGGCCAACGTCCTGACTTTC | CASSPAGANVLTF | NA | TRBJ2-6 | NA | TRBV4-1
TGTGCCAGCAGTGCTGCGGGGGGGGACGAAAAACTGTTTTTT | CASSAAGGDEKLFF | NA | TRBJ1-4 | NA | TRBV6-1
TGTGCCAGCAGCCCAACACCATCTAGGATCTCCTACGAGCAGTACTTC | CASSPTPSRISYEQYF | NA | TRBJ2-7 | NA | TRBV5-4
TGTGCCAGCAAACCGGGAGGGAGAGAGACCCAGTACTTC | CASKPGGRETQYF | TRBD2 | TRBJ2-5 | NA | TRBV6-5
TGTGCCAGCAGTTCCTACACCGGGACAGCTAATGAAAAACTGTTTTTT | CASSSYTGTANEKLFF | TRBD1 | TRBJ1-4 | NA | TRBV2
TGTGCCAGCAGCTTAACGGGGAGAGTCTACGAGCAGTACTTC | CASSLTGRVYEQYF | NA | TRBJ2-7 | NA | TRBV7-2
TGTGCCACAGAAGTGGCGGGATGGAATAATTCACCCCTCCACTTT | CATEVAGWNNSPLHF | NA | TRBJ1-6 | few | TRBV7-9
TGTGCCAGCAGCGCAAGGCCAGGGTTCAGTGAGCAGTTCTTC | CASSARPGFSEQFF | NA | TRBJ2-1 | NA | TRBV27
TGCGCCAGCAGCTTGGGCCAGCAAGAGACCCAGTACTTC | CASSLGQQETQYF | NA | TRBJ2-5 | NA | TRBV5-1
TGCAGCGTAACAACAGGGTCTGACTACACCTTC | CSVTTGSDYTF | NA | TRBJ1-2 | few | TRBV29-1
TGTGCCAGCAGCTCCCCGGGGGCCAGGGCAGATACGCAGTATTTT | CASSSPGARADTQYF | NA | TRBJ2-3 | NA | TRBV11-1